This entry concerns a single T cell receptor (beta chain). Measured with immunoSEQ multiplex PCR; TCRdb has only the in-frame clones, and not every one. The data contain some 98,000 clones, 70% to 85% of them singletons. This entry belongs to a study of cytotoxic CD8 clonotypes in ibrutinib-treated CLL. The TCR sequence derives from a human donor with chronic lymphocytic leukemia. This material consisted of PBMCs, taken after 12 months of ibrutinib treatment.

CDR3 sequence reads: CASGQGYSNQPQHF. The CDR3 bases are TGTGCCAGCGGTCAGGGGTATAGCAATCAGCCCCAGCATTTT. The chain employs TRBV2 and TRBJ1-5; tentatively, D is TRBD1 (6 bases). Deletions cut 8 bases from V and 0 bases from J, with 11 bases between. This CDR3 has 14 amino acids. CDR1 and CDR2 (germline): SNHLY, FYNNEI.